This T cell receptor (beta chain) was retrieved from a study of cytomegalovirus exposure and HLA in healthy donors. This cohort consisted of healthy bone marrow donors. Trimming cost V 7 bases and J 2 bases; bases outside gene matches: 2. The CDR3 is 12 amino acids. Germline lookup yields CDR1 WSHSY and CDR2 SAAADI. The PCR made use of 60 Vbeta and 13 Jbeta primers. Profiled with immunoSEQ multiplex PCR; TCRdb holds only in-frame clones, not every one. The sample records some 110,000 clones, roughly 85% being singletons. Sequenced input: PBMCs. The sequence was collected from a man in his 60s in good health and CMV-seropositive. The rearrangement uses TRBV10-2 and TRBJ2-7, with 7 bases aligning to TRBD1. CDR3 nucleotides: TGCGCCAGCACGACAGGGCCCTACGAGCAGTACTTC. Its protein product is CASTTGPYEQYF.